The rows below give T cell receptor beta chains drawn from one sample of a study of T cells in Graves' hyperthyroidism and ophthalmopathy. TCRdb reprocessed the multiplex PCR reads via MiXCR and lists one record per CDR3 protein. The sample yields about 250,000 distinct CDR3 sequences, about 20% seen once. Sequencing used blood. All receptors derive from a man aged 25-40 years with Graves' ophthalmopathy. Both conserved end residues are part of each CDR3. The D gene is left open where the match is weak. Where a row states a size, it is once, few, many or the class of an expanded clone; other rows omit it.

J,D,length,V,size,CDR3,DNA
TRBJ2-7,.,15,TRBV14,.,CASSQGYGDTYEQYF,TGTGCCAGCAGCCAAGGGTACGGGGACACCTACGAGCAGTACTTC
TRBJ2-7,.,15,TRBV5-1,many,CASSLGSNSHYEQYF,TGCGCCAGCAGCTTAGGGAGTAACTCCCATTACGAGCAGTACTTC
TRBJ1-4,.,14,TRBV12-3/TRBV12-4,few,CASSTTQDTEKLFF,TGTGCCAGCTCCACCACACAGGACACTGAAAAACTGTTTTTT
TRBJ2-7,.,13,TRBV12-3/TRBV12-4,few,CASSWFIYYEQYF,TGTGCCAGCAGTTGGTTCATATACTACGAGCAGTACTTC
TRBJ2-6,TRBD2,17,TRBV27,.,CASRRTSGIGGANVLTF,TGTGCCAGCAGAAGGACTAGCGGGATCGGTGGGGCCAACGTCCTGACTTTC
TRBJ2-3,TRBD2,17,TRBV5-1,few,CASSIAGTSGRVDTQYF,TGCGCCAGCAGCATAGCCGGGACTAGCGGGAGAGTGGATACGCAGTATTTT
TRBJ2-7,.,11,TRBV28,few,CASSFEGKQYF,TGTGCCAGCAGTTTCGAGGGGAAGCAGTACTTC
TRBJ1-5,.,15,TRBV7-8,few,CASSPEGGTGQPQHF,TGTGCCAGCAGCCCGGAAGGGGGGACGGGACAGCCCCAGCATTTT
TRBJ2-3,.,13,TRBV18,.,CASTPGGRDTQYF,TGTGCCAGCACCCCGGGCGGTAGAGATACGCAGTATTTT
TRBJ2-7,TRBD1,14,TRBV2,many,CASRERTGAFEQYF,TGTGCCAGCAGGGAACGGACAGGGGCGTTCGAGCAGTACTTC
TRBJ2-7,.,12,TRBV28,.,CASVGGLDEQYF,TGTGCGTCCGTAGGAGGGTTGGATGAGCAGTACTTC
TRBJ2-1,TRBD2,16,TRBV10-3,.,CAISEVAGGPGNEQFF,TGTGCCATCAGTGAGGTAGCGGGAGGGCCGGGCAATGAGCAGTTCTTC
TRBJ2-7,TRBD2,16,TRBV5-6,few,CASSFIPSSGSYEQYF,TGTGCCAGCAGCTTTATTCCGTCTAGCGGGAGCTACGAGCAGTACTTC
TRBJ1-5,.,14,TRBV19,.,CASSILDSNQPQHF,TGTGCCAGTAGTATCTTGGATAGCAATCAGCCCCAGCATTTT
TRBJ2-7,.,11,TRBV6-6,many,CASSYSHEQYF,TGTGCCAGCAGTTACTCACACGAGCAGTACTTC
TRBJ1-5,TRBD1,16,TRBV28,few,CASSSRQGASNQPQHF,TGTGCCAGCAGTTCTCGACAGGGGGCGAGCAATCAGCCCCAGCATTTT
TRBJ2-1,.,16,TRBV12-3/TRBV12-4,few,CASRIGTGGLYNEQFF,TGTGCCAGCAGGATCGGGACCGGCGGTCTCTACAATGAGCAGTTCTTC
TRBJ1-5,.,16,TRBV6-1,.,CASSPYSGHGNQPQHF,TGTGCCAGCAGTCCCTACTCAGGGCACGGCAATCAGCCCCAGCATTTT
TRBJ1-1,.,12,TRBV12-3/TRBV12-4,many,CASRGLTTEAFF,TGTGCCAGCCGGGGCCTGACCACTGAAGCTTTCTTT
TRBJ1-5,.,14,TRBV15,.,CATRSVAGVQPQHF,TGTGCCACCAGATCTGTCGCGGGTGTGCAGCCCCAGCATTTT
TRBJ2-6,.,16,TRBV11-3,many,CASSHTLDAGANVLTF,TGTGCCAGCAGCCACACCCTAGATGCTGGGGCCAACGTCCTGACTTTC
TRBJ1-4,TRBD1,12,TRBV20-1,.,CSAPTGNEKLFF,TGCAGTGCTCCGACAGGGAATGAAAAACTGTTTTTT
TRBJ1-2,.,15,TRBV7-9,many,CASSHMDRLFYGYTF,TGTGCCAGCAGCCACATGGACAGATTATTCTATGGCTACACCTTC
TRBJ1-2,.,15,TRBV19,.,CASSIGQGLNYGYTF,TGTGCCAGTAGTATAGGGCAGGGCCTAAACTATGGCTACACCTTC
TRBJ2-5,TRBD1,13,TRBV10-3,.,CAIRATGIETQYF,TGTGCCATCAGGGCGACAGGGATAGAGACCCAGTACTTC
TRBJ2-7,.,15,TRBV6-9,once,CASSYSPAAQGEQYF,TGTGCCAGCAGTTACAGTCCGGCAGCCCAAGGGGAGCAGTACTTC
TRBJ2-7,TRBD2,14,TRBV7-2,.,CASRGSSGFYEQYF,TGTGCCAGCAGGGGGTCTAGCGGGTTCTACGAGCAGTACTTC
TRBJ2-3,TRBD2,15,TRBV20-1,.,CSARGGSGKGDTQYF,TGCAGTGCTAGAGGGGGTAGCGGGAAAGGGGATACGCAGTATTTT
TRBJ1-5,.,15,TRBV19,few,CASSIWGRGNQPQHF,TGTGCCAGTAGTATTTGGGGGAGGGGCAATCAGCCCCAGCATTTT
TRBJ2-7,TRBD1,15,TRBV5-1,.,CASSLEPDRGNEQYF,TGCGCCAGCAGCTTGGAACCGGACAGGGGCAACGAGCAGTACTTC
TRBJ1-1,.,15,TRBV6-2/TRBV6-3,many,CASSYQGRLNTEAFF,TGTGCCAGCAGTTACCAGGGACGGCTGAACACTGAAGCTTTCTTT
TRBJ2-4,.,20,TRBV12-3/TRBV12-4,.,CASSLRFSGTRALAKNIQYF,TGTGCCAGCAGTTTAAGGTTTAGCGGAACAAGGGCCCTAGCCAAAAACATTCAGTACTTC
TRBJ2-7,TRBD2,17,TRBV28,many,CASSFPYSGRGLYEQYF,TGTGCCAGCAGTTTCCCATATAGCGGGAGGGGACTCTACGAGCAGTACTTC
TRBJ2-7,TRBD2,17,TRBV18,few,CASSPYLAGTSSYEQYF,TGTGCCAGCTCACCATACTTAGCGGGAACTAGCTCCTACGAGCAGTACTTC
TRBJ1-1,TRBD1,17,TRBV7-9,.,CASSLSGQGLPDTEAFF,TGTGCCAGCAGCTTATCCGGACAGGGGCTGCCCGACACTGAAGCTTTCTTT
TRBJ2-7,.,13,TRBV10-3,.,CAISVYGPNEQYF,TGTGCCATCAGTGTATATGGGCCAAACGAGCAGTACTTC
TRBJ2-1,.,16,TRBV5-1,few,CASSFVIVERPTEQFF,TGCGCCAGCAGCTTCGTCATAGTAGAGAGGCCTACTGAGCAGTTCTTC
TRBJ2-2,TRBD2,15,TRBV15,few,CATSRGLANTGELFF,TGTGCCACCAGTAGAGGACTAGCGAACACCGGGGAGCTGTTTTTT
TRBJ2-3,.,11,TRBV12-5,.,CASALRGTQYF,TGTGCTAGTGCCCTACGGGGTACGCAGTATTTT
TRBJ1-6,.,14,TRBV7-8,.,CASSLGGARSPLHF,TGTGCCAGCAGCTTAGGGGGGGCGCGTTCACCCCTCCACTTT
TRBJ1-6,TRBD1,15,TRBV6-1,few,CATATAQGGNSPLHF,TGTGCCACCGCTACCGCACAGGGGGGCAATTCACCCCTCCACTTT
TRBJ2-2,TRBD1,15,TRBV29-1,.,CSVRDRDFNTGKLFF,TGCAGCGTTAGGGACAGGGACTTCAACACCGGGAAGCTGTTTTTT
TRBJ2-1,.,21,TRBV25-1,.,CASSARGGASLERYRYNEQFF,TGTGCCAGCAGTGCCCGGGGTGGGGCTTCGTTGGAGCGGTACCGCTACAATGAGCAGTTCTTC
TRBJ2-7,.,15,TRBV11-3,.,CASSLDGGSSYEQYF,TGTGCCAGCAGCTTAGATGGGGGCAGCTCCTACGAGCAGTACTTC
TRBJ2-3,.,16,TRBV10-2,few,CASSELTDSSTDTQYF,TGCGCCAGCAGTGAGTTGACAGACTCTAGCACAGATACGCAGTATTTT
TRBJ2-3,.,15,TRBV14,.,CASSQAAIQTDTQYF,TGTGCCAGCAGCCAAGCGGCGATACAAACAGATACGCAGTATTTT
TRBJ2-3,TRBD2,17,TRBV27,few,CASWKPPTSGNTDTQYF,TGTGCCAGCTGGAAGCCTCCGACTAGCGGGAACACAGATACGCAGTATTTT
TRBJ2-1,TRBD2,16,TRBV18,few,CASSPPGLAGGHEQFF,TGTGCCAGCTCACCACCTGGGCTAGCGGGAGGGCATGAGCAGTTCTTC
TRBJ2-7,.,12,TRBV12-5,few,CASGQVFYEQYF,TGTGCTAGTGGACAGGTTTTCTACGAGCAGTACTTC
TRBJ2-5,.,15,TRBV14,.,CASSPGLVWKETQYF,TGTGCCAGCAGCCCTGGCCTGGTGTGGAAAGAGACCCAGTACTTC
TRBJ2-5,TRBD2,15,TRBV30,many,CAWSDGGVTKETQYF,TGTGCCTGGAGTGATGGGGGGGTTACGAAAGAGACCCAGTACTTC
TRBJ2-7,TRBD1,15,TRBV20-1,many,CSARDPGQTTYEQYF,TGCAGTGCTAGAGACCCGGGACAGACTACCTACGAGCAGTACTTC
TRBJ1-1,TRBD1,18,TRBV6-1,many,CASSLDRDRVIGERGAFF,TGTGCCAGCAGCCTAGACCGGGACAGGGTAATCGGGGAACGTGGAGCTTTCTTT
TRBJ1-1,.,20,TRBV6-1,many,CASRSTVSGISGSRDTEAFF,TGTGCCAGCAGGAGCACGGTTTCCGGGATCTCAGGGAGTAGGGACACTGAAGCTTTCTTT
TRBJ2-3,TRBD2,21,TRBV7-9,.,CASSPRRTGLAGGPGTDTQYF,TGTGCCAGCTCACCCCGACGAACGGGACTAGCGGGAGGGCCCGGCACAGATACGCAGTATTTT